The clone carrying this TCR beta chain has a handful of counts. This CDR3 comprises 14 residues. Trimming removed 5 bases at V and 8 bases at J, with 18 bases between. CDR1 is MNHEY and CDR2 is SVGAGI in the germline V gene. The sample originates from a study of blood T cell repertoires in COVID-19. Background on the study: The United States, Italy and Spain provided the acute and convalescent COVID-19 samples. PBMCs, B-cell-depleted T cells, or T cells provided the cDNA or gDNA that made up the material.

Source study methods: From reference gene primer amplification, estimates of nucleated cell counts were derived. TCRdb's table, derived via immunoSEQ multiplex PCR, lists solely in-frame clones and lacks some. The V and J calls and the clone size are those of that table, but D and trimming were determined from the DNA. Of fewer than 300,000 clones in the sample, approximately 82% were seen once. This chain connects TRBV6-5 to TRBJ1-1, with D possibly matching TRBD1 (5 bases). The sequencing input was peripheral blood. This sequence was found in a woman under 30 with acute or convalescent COVID-19. The chain's CDR3 is CASSPRTSTIEAFF. The CDR3 DNA follows: TGTGCCAGCAGTCCAAGGACATCTACTATCGAAGCTTTCTTT.